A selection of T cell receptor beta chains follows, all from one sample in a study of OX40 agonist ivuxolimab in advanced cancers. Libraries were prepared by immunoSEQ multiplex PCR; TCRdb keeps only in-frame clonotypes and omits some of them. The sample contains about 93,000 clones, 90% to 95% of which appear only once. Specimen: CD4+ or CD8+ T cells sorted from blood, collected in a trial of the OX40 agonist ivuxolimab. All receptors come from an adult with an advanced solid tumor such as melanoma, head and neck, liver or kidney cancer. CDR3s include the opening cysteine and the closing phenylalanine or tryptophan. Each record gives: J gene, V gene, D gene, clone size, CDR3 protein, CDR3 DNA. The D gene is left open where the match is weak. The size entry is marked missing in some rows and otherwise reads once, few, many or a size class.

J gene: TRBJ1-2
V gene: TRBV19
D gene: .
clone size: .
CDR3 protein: CASSIDARNYGYTF
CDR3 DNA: TGTGCCAGTAGTATTGATGCACGGAACTATGGCTACACCTTC

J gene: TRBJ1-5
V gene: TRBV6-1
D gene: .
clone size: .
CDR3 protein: CASSRGDSNQPQHF
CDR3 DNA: TGTGCCAGCAGTAGGGGGGATAGCAATCAGCCCCAGCATTTT

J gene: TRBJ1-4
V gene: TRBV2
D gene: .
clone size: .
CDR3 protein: CASMFSRNEKLFF
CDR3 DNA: TGTGCCAGCATGTTCAGCCGTAATGAAAAACTGTTTTTT

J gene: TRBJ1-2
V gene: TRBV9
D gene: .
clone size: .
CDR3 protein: CASSVGEWYGYTF
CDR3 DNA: TGTGCCAGCAGCGTAGGAGAATGGTATGGCTACACCTTC

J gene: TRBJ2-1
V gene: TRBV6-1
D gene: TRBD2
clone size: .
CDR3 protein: CASTELAVYYNEQFF
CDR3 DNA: TGTGCCAGCACCGAACTAGCGGTATATTACAATGAGCAGTTCTTC

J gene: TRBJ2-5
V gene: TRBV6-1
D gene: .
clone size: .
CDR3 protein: CASSGRLGGLETQYF
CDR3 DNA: TGTGCCAGCAGTGGCCGACTAGGGGGGTTGGAGACCCAGTACTTC

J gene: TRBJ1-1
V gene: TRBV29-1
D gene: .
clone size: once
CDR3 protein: CSVCLMNTEAFF
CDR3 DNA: TGCAGCGTGTGCTTAATGAACACTGAAGCTTTCTTT

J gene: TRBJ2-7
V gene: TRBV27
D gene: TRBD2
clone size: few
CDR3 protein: CASSLSSESTSGRSYEQYF
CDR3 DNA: TGTGCCAGCAGTTTATCCTCCGAATCGACTAGCGGGCGGTCCTACGAGCAGTACTTC

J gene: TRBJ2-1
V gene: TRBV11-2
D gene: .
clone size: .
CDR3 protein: CASSYDRHNEQFF
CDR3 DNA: TGTGCCAGCAGCTATGACAGGCACAATGAGCAGTTCTTC

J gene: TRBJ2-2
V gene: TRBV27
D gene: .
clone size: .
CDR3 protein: CASSFGTLGGELFF
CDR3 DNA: TGTGCCAGCAGTTTCGGGACCCTAGGCGGGGAGCTGTTTTTT

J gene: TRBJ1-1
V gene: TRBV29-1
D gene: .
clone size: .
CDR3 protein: CSVLEKMTGSPWDTEAFF
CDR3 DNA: TGCAGCGTTCTTGAAAAGATGACAGGATCACCGTGGGACACTGAAGCTTTCTTT

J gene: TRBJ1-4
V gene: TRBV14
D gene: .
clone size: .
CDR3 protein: CASSPFRGGEKLFF
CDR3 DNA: TGTGCCAGCAGCCCCTTTAGGGGAGGTGAAAAACTGTTTTTT

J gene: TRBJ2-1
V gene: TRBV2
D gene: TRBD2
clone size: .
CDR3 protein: CASSITSGDNNEQFF
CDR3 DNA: TGTGCCAGCAGTATAACTAGCGGGGATAACAATGAGCAGTTCTTC

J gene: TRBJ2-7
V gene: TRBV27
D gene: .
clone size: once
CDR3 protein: CASSLSALNEQYF
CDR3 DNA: TGTGCCAGCAGTTTATCCGCCTTGAACGAGCAGTACTTC

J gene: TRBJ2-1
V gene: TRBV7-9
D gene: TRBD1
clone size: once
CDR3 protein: CASRKGQGPNEQFF
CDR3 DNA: TGTGCCAGCAGAAAGGGACAGGGGCCCAATGAGCAGTTCTTC

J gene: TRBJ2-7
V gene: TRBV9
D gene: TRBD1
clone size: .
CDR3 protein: CASSYGQGEQYF
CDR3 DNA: TGTGCCAGCAGCTACGGACAGGGCGAGCAGTACTTC

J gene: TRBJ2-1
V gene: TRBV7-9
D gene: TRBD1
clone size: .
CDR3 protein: CASSPSGTGNEQFF
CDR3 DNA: TGTGCCAGCAGCCCCTCTGGGACAGGGAATGAGCAGTTCTTC

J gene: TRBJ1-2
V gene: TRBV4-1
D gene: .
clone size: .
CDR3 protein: CASSPAGGVSYGYTF
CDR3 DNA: TGCGCCAGCAGCCCAGCTGGGGGGGTCAGCTATGGCTACACCTTC

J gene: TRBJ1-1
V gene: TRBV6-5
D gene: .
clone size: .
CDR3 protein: CASSLDRGGNTEAFF
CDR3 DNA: TGTGCCAGCAGTTTAGATCGGGGAGGTAACACTGAAGCTTTCTTT

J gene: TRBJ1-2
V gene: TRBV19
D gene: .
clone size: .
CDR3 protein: CASSISYRTANYGYTF
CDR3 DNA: TGTGCCAGTAGTATCTCTTACAGGACGGCTAACTATGGCTACACCTTC

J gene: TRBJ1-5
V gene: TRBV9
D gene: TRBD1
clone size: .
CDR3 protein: CASPRDRDFQPQHF
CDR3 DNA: TGTGCCAGCCCCAGGGACAGGGATTTCCAGCCCCAGCATTTT

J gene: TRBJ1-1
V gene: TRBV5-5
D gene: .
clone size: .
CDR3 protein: CASSLEHTEAFF
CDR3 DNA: TGTGCCAGCAGCTTGGAACACACTGAAGCTTTCTTT